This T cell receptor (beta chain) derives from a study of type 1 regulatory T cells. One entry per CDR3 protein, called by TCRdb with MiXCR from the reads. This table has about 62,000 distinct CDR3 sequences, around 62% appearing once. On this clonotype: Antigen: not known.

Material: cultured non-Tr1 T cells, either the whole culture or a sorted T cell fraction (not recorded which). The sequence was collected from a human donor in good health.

The CDR3 spells CASRSTFSGANVLTF. CDR3 coding DNA: TGTGCCAGCAGATCCACATTCTCTGGGGCCAACGTCCTGACTTTC. The chain couples TRBV7-9 to TRBJ2-6; D ambiguous. CDR1 SEHNR and CDR2 FQNEAQ come from the germline V gene (reference sequence). CDR3 length: 15 amino acids. Trimming removed 6 bases from V and 0 bases from J, with 9 bases in between.